This TCR beta chain stems from a study of identical twins. Study-wide results and caveats: Alpha sequences out of frame and shared by twins had excess low generation probability. Recombination models fit unrelated individuals' TCR alpha sharing but underestimated twins'. Clonotypes of the beta chain that were abundant in cord blood carried fewer insertions (memory repertoires showed none).

As regards this clonotype: Its antigen remains unknown.

cDNA molecules carried unique molecular identifiers, and template switching added a universal primer site. TCRdb recomputed calls from the 5' RACE reads with MiXCR, one row per CDR3 protein. Among some 1,600,000 distinct CDR3 sequences listed, more than 30% were seen once. Sequenced: cord blood. This clonotype was sampled from a newborn girl in good health.

Here the CDR3 DNA reads TGTGCCAGCAGGAAACTAGCGGGAGCATTGGGCTACAATGAGCAGTACTTC. Translated, it gives CASRKLAGALGYNEQYF. The chain couples TRBV6-1 to TRBJ2-7, with 11 bases aligning to TRBD2. The V gene end was trimmed by 6 bases and the J gene end by 7 bases; junction bases not matched to a gene: 17. There are 17 residues in the CDR3. CDR1 MNHNS and CDR2 SASEGT come from the germline V gene.